The clone carrying this T cell receptor beta chain is labeled as medium-sized. Its specificity is unknown. This entry comes from a study of radiotherapy plus CTLA-4 blockade in lung cancer. As for the study in general: There were objective responses in approximately 20% of patients, and over 30% had disease control. Study findings and constraints: How blood T cell clones changed early, along with interferon-beta, reportedly forecast response best. TCR clones of tumor origin grew in blood after radiotherapy plus ipilimumab.

Receiving focal radiation plus CTLA-4 blockade with ipilimumab were patients who had chemo-refractory metastatic non-small-cell lung cancer. CDR3 length equals 10 residues. V lost 4 bases and J 4 bases, leaving 2 bases between the germline ends. The germline gives CDR1 WSHSY, CDR2 SAAADI. Libraries were prepared by immunoSEQ multiplex PCR; TCRdb keeps only in-frame clonotypes and omits some of them. Among tens of thousands of clones, 70% to 90% were seen once, and the ten largest hold over 15%. This sequence was found in a human donor with non-small cell lung cancer that progressed on radiotherapy plus ipilimumab. This material consisted of peripheral blood, taken from a patient treated with radiotherapy plus ipilimumab. The rearrangement links TRBV10-2 to TRBJ2-7; D uncertain. DNA for the CDR3: TGCGCCAGCAGTGGTTACGAGCAGTACTTC. Translated, it gives CASSGYEQYF.